One sample yielded the 2 T cell receptor beta chains listed below, sequenced in a study of cytomegalovirus exposure and HLA in healthy donors. Primers: 60 Vbeta forward and 13 Jbeta reverse. Assay: immunoSEQ multiplex PCR; the TCRdb copy retains only in-frame clones and omits some. The table shows 150,000 to 200,000 clones, with roughly 80% occurring only once. The sequenced sample was PBMCs. The receptor set was obtained from a man in his forties in good health and CMV-seropositive.

This chain uses TRBV15 with TRBJ2-7, with 11 bases matching TRBD2. Germline lookup yields CDR1 LNHNV and CDR2 YYDKDF (reference sequence). Unmatched junction bases numbered 7, after V lost 7 bases and J lost 2 bases. The CDR3 spans 15 residues. The CDR3, as DNA: TGTGCCACCAAACCGACTAGCGGGACCCCCTACGAGCAGTACTTC. This encodes CATKPTSGTPYEQYF.

The rearrangement links TRBV7-2 to TRBJ1-4; D is uncertain. Germline V CDR1 and CDR2: SGHTA, FQGNSA. The CDR3 is 14 residues long. Deletions cut 1 base from V and 10 bases from J, with 13 bases between. The DNA for the CDR3 is TGTGCCAGCAGCTTAGACGGGAAAATAGGAAAACTGTTTTTT. It encodes CASSLDGKIGKLFF.